This T cell receptor beta chain was captured in a study of blood T cell repertoires in COVID-19. Study summary: PBMCs, B-cell-depleted T cells, or T cells provided the cDNA or gDNA that made up the material.

Assay: immunoSEQ multiplex PCR; the TCRdb copy retains only in-frame clones and omits some. The sample shows about 58,000 clones, roughly 89% of them seen only once. The CDR3 runs to 14 residues. V dropped 6 bases and J dropped 4 bases, with 15 bases sitting between them. From germline, CDR1 is MNHEY and CDR2 SVGAGI. The rearrangement joins TRBV6-5 to TRBJ1-2, with D possibly being TRBD1 (5 bases). Specimen: peripheral blood. The origin of this receptor is a man in his fifties or sixties with active COVID-19. The CDR3 loop reads CASSPRQPIYGYTF. The CDR3 DNA reads as TGTGCCAGCAGCCCACGACAGCCAATCTATGGCTACACCTTC.